This entry is about one T cell receptor beta chain. These data are taken from a study of blood T cell repertoires in COVID-19. CDR1 and CDR2 (germline): MGHRA, YSYEKL. Between the trimmed V and J ends, which lost 0 bases and 6 bases, there was a span of 18 bases. This CDR3 contains 18 residues. Sequencing was performed with immunoSEQ multiplex PCR; in TCRdb, only in-frame clones are kept and a portion is missing. The profile covers some 250,000 clones, with roughly 85% appearing a single time and 1.9% taken by the ten largest. The chain carries TRBV4-1 and TRBJ1-6; D possibly corresponds to TRBD1 (5 bases). Sequencing was performed on PBMCs or T cells enriched from blood (not recorded which). The clonotype comes from a woman aged 50 to 60 who had recovered from COVID-19. In DNA form, the CDR3 reads TGCGCCAGCAGCCAAGATTCATTCAAGCAGGGCTCTAATTCACCCCTCCACTTT. Protein sequence: CASSQDSFKQGSNSPLHF.